The clone carrying this TCR beta chain was counted between two and nine times. Its antigen is not identified. Each TCR beta cDNA library carried unique molecular identifiers. TCRdb independently ran MiXCR on the PCR reads; one entry per CDR3 protein. In the table there are roughly 580,000 distinct CDR3 sequences, roughly 45% of which are singletons. The data were taken from a study of post-analysis software for immune sequencing data. The CDR3 is made up of 14 amino acids. The germline V gene has CDR1 KGHSH and CDR2 LQKENI. Trimming removed 5 bases at V and 7 bases at J, with 16 bases between. Study-wide findings and caveats: Controls showed lower frequencies than patients for five TRBV segments, and TRBV5-6, TRBV5-1 and TRBV20-1 were among these.

This TCR derives from a girl aged 10-17 years with multiple sclerosis. The chain carries TRBV18 and TRBJ2-3; D uncertain. Sequenced: blood. The CDR3 DNA follows: TGTGCCAGCTCATCCGACACAGTACTTAATACGCAGTATTTT. Amino acids: CASSSDTVLNTQYF.